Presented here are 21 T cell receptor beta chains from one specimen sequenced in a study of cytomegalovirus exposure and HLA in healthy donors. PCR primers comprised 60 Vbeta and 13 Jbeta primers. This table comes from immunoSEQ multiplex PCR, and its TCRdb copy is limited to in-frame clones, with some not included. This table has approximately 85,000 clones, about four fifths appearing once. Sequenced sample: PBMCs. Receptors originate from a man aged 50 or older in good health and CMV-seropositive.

CDR3 in DNA: TGTGCCTGGAGCACGACCACGAGGGACACTGAAGCTTTCTTT. Its protein is CAWSTTTRDTEAFF. The chain recombines TRBV30 with TRBJ1-1; D unresolved. CDR1 is GTSNPN, CDR2 SVGIG, per germline (reference sequence). V was pared by 3 bases and J by 3 bases, with 14 bases between. This CDR3 region has 14 residues.

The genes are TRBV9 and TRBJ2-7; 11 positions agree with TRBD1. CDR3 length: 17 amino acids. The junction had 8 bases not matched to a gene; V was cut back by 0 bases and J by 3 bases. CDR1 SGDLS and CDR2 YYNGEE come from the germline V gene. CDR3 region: CASSVGGRTGGGYEQYF. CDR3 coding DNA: TGTGCCAGCAGCGTAGGAGGCAGGACAGGGGGCGGCTACGAGCAGTACTTC.

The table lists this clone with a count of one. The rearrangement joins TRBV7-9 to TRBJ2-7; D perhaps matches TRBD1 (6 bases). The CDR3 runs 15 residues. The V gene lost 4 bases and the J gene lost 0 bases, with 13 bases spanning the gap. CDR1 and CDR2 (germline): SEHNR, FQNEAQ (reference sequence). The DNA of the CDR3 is TGTGCCAGCAGCTACCGGGACACCTCCTCCTACGAGCAGTACTTC. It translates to CASSYRDTSSYEQYF.

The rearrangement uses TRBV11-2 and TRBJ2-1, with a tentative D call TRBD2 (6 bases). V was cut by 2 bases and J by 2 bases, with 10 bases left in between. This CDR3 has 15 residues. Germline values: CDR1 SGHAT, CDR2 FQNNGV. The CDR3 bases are TGTGCCAGCAGCTTACTGGGGGGACCCTACAATGAGCAGTTCTTC. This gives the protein CASSLLGGPYNEQFF.

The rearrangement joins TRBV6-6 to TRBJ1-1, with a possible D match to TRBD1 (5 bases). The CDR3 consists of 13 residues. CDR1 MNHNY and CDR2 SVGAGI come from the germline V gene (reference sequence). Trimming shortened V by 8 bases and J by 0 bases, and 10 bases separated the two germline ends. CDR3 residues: CASDGGLNTEAFF. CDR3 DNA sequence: TGTGCCAGCGACGGGGGATTGAACACTGAAGCTTTCTTT.

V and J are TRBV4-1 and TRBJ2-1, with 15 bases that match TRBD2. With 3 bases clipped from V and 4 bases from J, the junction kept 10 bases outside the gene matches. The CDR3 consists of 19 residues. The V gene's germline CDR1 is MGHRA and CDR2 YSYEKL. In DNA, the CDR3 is TGCGCCAGCAGCCACCTAGGACTAGCGGGAGGGAAGATTTACAATGAGCAGTTCTTC. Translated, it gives CASSHLGLAGGKIYNEQFF.

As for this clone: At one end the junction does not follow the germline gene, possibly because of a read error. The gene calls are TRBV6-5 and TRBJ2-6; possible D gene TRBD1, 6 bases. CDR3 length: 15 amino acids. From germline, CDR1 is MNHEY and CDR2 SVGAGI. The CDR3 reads CASSYGGGGANGLTF. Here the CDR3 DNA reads TGTGCCAGCAGTTACGGGGGCGGTGGGGCCAACGGCCTGACTTTC.

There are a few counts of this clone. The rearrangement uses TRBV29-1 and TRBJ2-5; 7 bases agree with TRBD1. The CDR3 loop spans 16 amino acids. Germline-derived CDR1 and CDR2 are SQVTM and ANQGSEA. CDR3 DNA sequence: TGCAGTGTTAACCTGTATAACGACAGGGCCCAAGAGACCCAGTACTTC. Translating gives CSVNLYNDRAQETQYF.

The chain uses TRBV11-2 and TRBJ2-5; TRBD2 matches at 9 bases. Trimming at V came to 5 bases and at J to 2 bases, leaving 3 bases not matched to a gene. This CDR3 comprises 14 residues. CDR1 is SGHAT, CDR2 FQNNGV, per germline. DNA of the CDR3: TGTGCCAGCAGCCCTAGCGGGAATCAAGAGACCCAGTACTTC. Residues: CASSPSGNQETQYF.

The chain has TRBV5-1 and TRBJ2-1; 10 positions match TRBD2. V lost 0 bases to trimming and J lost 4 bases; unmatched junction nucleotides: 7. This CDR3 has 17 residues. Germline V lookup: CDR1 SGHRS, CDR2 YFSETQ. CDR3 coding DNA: TGCGCCAGCAGCTTGGAACCTAGCGGGAGCGGGTACAATGAGCAGTTCTTC. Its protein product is CASSLEPSGSGYNEQFF. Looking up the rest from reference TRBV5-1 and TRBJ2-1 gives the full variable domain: KAGVTQTPRYLIKTRGQQVTLSCSPISGHRSVSWYQQTPGQGLQFLFEYFSETQRNKGNFPGRFSGRQFSNSRSEMNVSTLELGDSALYLCASSLEPSGSGYNEQFFGPGTRLTVL.

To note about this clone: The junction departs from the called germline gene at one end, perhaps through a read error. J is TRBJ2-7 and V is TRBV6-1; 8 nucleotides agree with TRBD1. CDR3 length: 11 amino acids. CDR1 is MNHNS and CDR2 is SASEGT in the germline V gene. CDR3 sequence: CASTNTGQGIF. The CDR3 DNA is TGTGCCAGCACCAATACAGGACAGGGCATCTTC.

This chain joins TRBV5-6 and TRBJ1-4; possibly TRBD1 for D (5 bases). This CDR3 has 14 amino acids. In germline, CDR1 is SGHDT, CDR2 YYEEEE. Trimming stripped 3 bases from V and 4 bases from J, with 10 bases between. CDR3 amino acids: CASSSTVVNEKLFF. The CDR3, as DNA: TGTGCCAGCAGCTCGACAGTTGTTAATGAAAAACTGTTTTTT.

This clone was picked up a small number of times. The CDR3 loop is CASSLGGSDTQYF. CDR3 sequence (DNA): TGTGCCAGTAGTCTCGGAGGGTCAGATACGCAGTATTTT. The chain carries TRBV19 and TRBJ2-3, with D maybe TRBD2 (6 bases). The germline V and J ends were trimmed by 5 bases and 4 bases, with 10 bases remaining between them. Germline V gene data show CDR1 as LNHDA and CDR2 as SQIVND (reference sequence). The CDR3 extends over 13 amino acids.

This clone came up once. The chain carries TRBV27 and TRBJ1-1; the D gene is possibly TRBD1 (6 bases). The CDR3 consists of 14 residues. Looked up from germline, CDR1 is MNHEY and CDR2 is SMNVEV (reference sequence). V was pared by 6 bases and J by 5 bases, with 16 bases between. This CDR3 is CASSMAGEGTEAFF. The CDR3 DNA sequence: TGTGCCAGCAGCATGGCAGGGGAGGGGACTGAAGCTTTCTTT.

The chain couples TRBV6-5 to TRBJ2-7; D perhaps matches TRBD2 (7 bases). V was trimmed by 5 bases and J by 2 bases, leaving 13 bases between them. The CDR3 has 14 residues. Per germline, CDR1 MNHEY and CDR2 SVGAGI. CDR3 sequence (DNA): TGTGCCAGCAGTCCAAGGGGGGGTACCTACGAGCAGTACTTC. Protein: CASSPRGGTYEQYF.

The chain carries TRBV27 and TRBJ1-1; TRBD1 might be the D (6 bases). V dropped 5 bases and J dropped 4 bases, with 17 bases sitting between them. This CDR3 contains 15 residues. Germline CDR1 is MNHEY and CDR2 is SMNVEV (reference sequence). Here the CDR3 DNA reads TGTGCCAGCAGTACCAGCAGGGGAAGTTTCACTGAAGCTTTCTTT. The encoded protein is CASSTSRGSFTEAFF.

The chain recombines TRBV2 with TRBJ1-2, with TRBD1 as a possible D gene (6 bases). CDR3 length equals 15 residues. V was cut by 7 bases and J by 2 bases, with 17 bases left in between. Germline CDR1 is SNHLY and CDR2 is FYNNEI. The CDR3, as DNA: TGTGCCAGCACCGGGGATACAGGGTCCAACTATGGCTACACCTTC. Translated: CASTGDTGSNYGYTF. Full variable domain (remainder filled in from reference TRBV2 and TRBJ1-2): EPEVTQTPSHQVTQMGQEVILRCVPISNHLYFYWYRQILGQKVEFLVSFYNNEISEKSEIFDDQFSVERPDGSNFTLKIRSTKLEDSAMYFCASTGDTGSNYGYTFGSGTRLTVV.

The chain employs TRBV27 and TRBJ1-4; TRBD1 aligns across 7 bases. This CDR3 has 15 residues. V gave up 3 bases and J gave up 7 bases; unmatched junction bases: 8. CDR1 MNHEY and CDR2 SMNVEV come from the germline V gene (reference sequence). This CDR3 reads CASSLLGQGGEKLFF. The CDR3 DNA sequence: TGTGCCAGCAGTTTGCTTGGGCAGGGGGGTGAAAAACTGTTTTTT.

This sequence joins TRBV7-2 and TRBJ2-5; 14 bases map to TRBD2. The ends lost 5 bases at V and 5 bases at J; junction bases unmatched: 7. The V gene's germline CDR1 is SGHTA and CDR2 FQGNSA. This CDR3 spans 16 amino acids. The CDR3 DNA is TGTGCCAGCAGCCCTAGACTAGCGGGAGGGAGGGAGACCCAGTACTTC. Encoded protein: CASSPRLAGGRETQYF.

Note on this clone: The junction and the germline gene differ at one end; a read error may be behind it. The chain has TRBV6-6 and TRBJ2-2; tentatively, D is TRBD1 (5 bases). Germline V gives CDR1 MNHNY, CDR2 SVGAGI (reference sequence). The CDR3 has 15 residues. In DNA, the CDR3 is TGTGCCAGCAGTTCCACATCAGGGAACGCCGGGGAGCTGTTTTTT. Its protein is CASSSTSGNAGELFF.

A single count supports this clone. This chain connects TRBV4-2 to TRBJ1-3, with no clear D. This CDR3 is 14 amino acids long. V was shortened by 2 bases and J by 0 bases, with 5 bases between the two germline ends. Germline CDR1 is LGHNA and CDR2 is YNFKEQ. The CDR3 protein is CASSQPSSGNTIYF. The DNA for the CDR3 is TGTGCCAGCAGCCAACCCAGCTCTGGAAACACCATATATTTT.